The T cell receptor (beta chain) described here comes from a study of blood T cell repertoires in COVID-19. On the study more broadly: Both acute and convalescent COVID-19 samples were obtained from the United States, Italy and Spain. Sample material is recorded as cDNA or gDNA derived from T cells, B-cell-depleted T cells, or PBMCs.

Looked up from germline, CDR1 is GTSNPN and CDR2 is SVGIG (reference sequence). J gave up 7 bases and V 5 bases, and 9 bases lay outside the gene matches. The CDR3 consists of 14 residues. Original analysis: Amplification with reference gene primers provided the estimates of nucleated cell counts. TCRdb's table, derived via immunoSEQ multiplex PCR, lists solely in-frame clones and lacks some. V and J calls and clone size are copied from that table; D and trimming were computed from the DNA. The sample consists of about 190,000 clones, around 84% of them appearing once. The clonotype was recovered from a man younger than 40 with active or convalescent COVID-19. The sample was peripheral blood. The chain links TRBV30 to TRBJ1-2, with 11 nucleotides matching TRBD1. The CDR3 region has the DNA TGTGCCTGGGGACAGGGGGCGCGGGGGAGTGGCTACACCTTC. It translates to CAWGQGARGSGYTF.